Listed here are 20 T cell receptor beta chains from one sample, sequenced in a study of T cell responses to AZD1222 COVID-19 vaccine. Generated by immunoSEQ multiplex PCR, the TCRdb table keeps only in-frame clones and is missing some. The sample consists of 86,000 or so clones, 75% to 95% of them appearing once. Material: peripheral blood, obtained on day 0 of MenACWY control vaccination. Receptors were obtained from an adult in good health.

This chain connects TRBV5-5 to TRBJ2-3, with 9 bases aligning to TRBD1. The CDR3 is made up of 15 amino acids. Trimming cost V 1 base and J 3 bases; bases outside gene matches: 3. The germline gives CDR1 SGHKS, CDR2 YYEKEE (reference sequence). DNA for the CDR3: TGTGCCAGCAGCTTGAGGGACAGGGAGACAGATACGCAGTATTTT. Translation gives CASSLRDRETDTQYF.

The rearrangement joins TRBV24-1 to TRBJ2-1, with 7 bases matching TRBD1. J lost 5 bases, V lost 5 bases, and 5 bases had no gene match. Germline loops: CDR1 KGHDR, CDR2 SFDVKD. There are 14 residues in the CDR3. CDR3 sequence reads: CATSGDREHNEQFF. CDR3 DNA: TGTGCCACCAGTGGTGACAGGGAGCACAATGAGCAGTTCTTC.

This chain joins TRBV7-3 and TRBJ2-1; TRBD2 matches at 8 bases. The CDR3 length is 16 residues. The germline CDR1 and CDR2 sequences are SGHTA and FQGTGA. Germline trimming cut 6 bases from V and 7 bases from J; bases unmatched to any gene: 14. CDR3 DNA: TGTGCCAGCAGGGCGGGAGGCCCAGGGTCTGTAAATGAGCAGTTCTTC. Its translation is CASRAGGPGSVNEQFF.

The chain links TRBV28 to TRBJ1-3; possible D gene TRBD1, 5 bases. Germline V gene lookup returns CDR1 MDHEN and CDR2 SYDVKM. V was clipped by 6 bases and J by 1 base, with 13 bases between them. This CDR3 spans 15 amino acids. The CDR3 here is CASSPRGPSGNTIYF. The CDR3 coding sequence is TGTGCCAGCAGCCCAAGGGGACCTTCTGGAAACACCATATATTTT.

This chain links TRBV5-6 with TRBJ1-2; 9 bases align to TRBD1. The CDR3 is 14 residues long. V lost 3 bases to trimming and J lost 7 bases; unmatched junction nucleotides: 7. The germline V gene encodes CDR1 SGHDT and CDR2 YYEEEE. DNA for the CDR3: TGTGCCAGCAGCTCTACGGGACAGGGAGTTGGCTACACCTTC. This gives the protein CASSSTGQGVGYTF.

The chain employs TRBV30 and TRBJ1-4; D unclear. V was trimmed by 2 bases and J by 5 bases, leaving 12 bases between them. CDR3 length equals 14 residues. Germline values: CDR1 GTSNPN, CDR2 SVGIG (reference sequence). CDR3 loop: CAWSPDGGNEKLFF. In DNA form, the CDR3 reads TGTGCCTGGAGTCCGGACGGAGGGAATGAAAAACTGTTTTTT.

The chain uses TRBV10-3 and TRBJ2-5; 10 bases are shared with TRBD2. The V and J ends lost 2 bases and 5 bases, in that order; junction bases with no gene match: 5. CDR3 length: 15 amino acids. The V gene's germline CDR1 is ENHRY and CDR2 SYGVKD. CDR3 sequence (DNA): TGTGCCATCAGTGAGGAGGGACTAGCGATGGAGACCCAGTACTTC. Residues: CAISEEGLAMETQYF.

J is TRBJ1-1 and V is TRBV7-9; the match to TRBD1 covers 10 bases. CDR1 is SEHNR, CDR2 FQNEAQ, per germline (reference sequence). After removal of 4 bases from V and 5 bases from J, the junction contained 7 bases not matched to a gene. This CDR3 contains 15 residues. The CDR3 DNA is TGTGCCAGCAGCTCAAGGGACAGGGGCGGGACTGAAGCTTTCTTT. It yields the protein CASSSRDRGGTEAFF.

The table lists this clone with a count of one. This sequence joins TRBV6-5 and TRBJ2-2, with D tentatively TRBD1 or TRBD2 (6 bases each). The V gene lost 4 bases and the J gene lost 8 bases, with 14 bases spanning the gap. CDR1 MNHEY and CDR2 SVGAGI come from the germline V gene. The CDR3 length is 14 residues. The CDR3 loop is CASSFGGPRGELFF. CDR3 in DNA: TGTGCCAGCAGTTTCGGGGGCCCAAGAGGGGAGCTGTTTTTT.

The chain has TRBV7-9 and TRBJ2-7; D could derive from TRBD1 or TRBD2 (5 bases each). This CDR3 contains 15 residues. Trimming removed 1 base from V and 0 bases from J, with 10 bases in between. Per the germline V gene, CDR1 is SEHNR and CDR2 is FQNEAQ (reference sequence). The CDR3 DNA reads as TGTGCCAGCAGCTTAGGGGGGACCCTCTCCTACGAGCAGTACTTC. Translating gives CASSLGGTLSYEQYF.

The chain recombines TRBV30 with TRBJ1-1; D is ambiguous. Germline V gene sequence: CDR1 GTSNPN, CDR2 SVGIG (reference sequence). This CDR3 has 10 residues. The ends were cut back, 2 bases at V and 3 bases at J, with 1 base in the middle. In DNA, the CDR3 is TGTGCCTGGAGTTACACTGAAGCTTTCTTT. It specifies CAWSYTEAFF.

The chain couples TRBV19 to TRBJ1-1, with TRBD1 matching 7 bases. This CDR3 comprises 17 residues. The ends lost 0 bases at V and 4 bases at J; junction bases unmatched: 11. Germline values: CDR1 LNHDA, CDR2 SQIVND (reference sequence). The chain's CDR3 is CASSIDRQGGFGTEAFF. CDR3 bases: TGTGCCAGTAGTATAGATAGACAGGGAGGGTTTGGCACTGAAGCTTTCTTT.

The gene calls are TRBV19 and TRBJ1-1, with TRBD1 matching over 7 bases. The CDR3 contains 15 residues. Germline V CDR1 and CDR2: LNHDA, SQIVND (reference sequence). The junction had 5 bases not matched to a gene; V was cut back by 3 bases and J by 1 base. CDR3 protein: CASSIRGPGNTEAFF. In nucleotides, the CDR3 is TGTGCCAGTAGTATTAGGGGGCCCGGGAACACTGAAGCTTTCTTT.

This chain uses TRBV11-3 with TRBJ2-1; possibly TRBD1 for D (5 bases). The CDR3 consists of 13 residues. The V and J ends lost 5 bases and 9 bases respectively, with 14 bases between them. Germline V gene lookup returns CDR1 SGHNT and CDR2 YENEEA. The CDR3 is CASSRPWGGEQFF. The CDR3 nucleotides read TGTGCCAGCAGCCGTCCATGGGGCGGTGAGCAGTTCTTC. Full variable domain (remainder filled in from reference TRBV11-3 and TRBJ2-1): EAGVVQSPRYKIIEKKQPVAFWCNPISGHNTLYWYLQNLGQGPELLIRYENEEAVDDSQLPKDRFSAERLKGVDSTLKIQPAELGDSAVYLCASSRPWGGEQFFGPGTRLTVL.

The chain links TRBV28 to TRBJ1-2; 7 nucleotides align to TRBD1. The length of the CDR3 is 15 residues. The V gene's germline CDR1 is MDHEN and CDR2 SYDVKM. V lost 4 bases and J lost 5; bases outside the gene matches: 10. The CDR3, as DNA: TGTGCCAGCAGTTCCCATCAACAGGGGATGTATGGCTACACCTTC. It specifies CASSSHQQGMYGYTF.

CDR3 sequence: CASSPFPGQGPSGEKLFF. The DNA of the CDR3 is TGTGCCAGCTCACCGTTTCCGGGACAGGGGCCGTCCGGTGAAAAACTGTTTTTT. V is TRBV18 and J is TRBJ1-4; 10 positions match TRBD1. In germline, CDR1 is KGHSH, CDR2 LQKENI. Trimming cost V 3 bases and J 7 bases; bases outside gene matches: 14. CDR3 length equals 18 residues.

This chain connects TRBV28 to TRBJ2-4; 8 positions match TRBD1. The CDR3 is made up of 16 amino acids. V trimming: 7 bases; J trimming: 5 bases; junction bases outside the gene matches: 13. Germline V gene data show CDR1 as MDHEN and CDR2 as SYDVKM. The CDR3 spells CASTENRGSYQNIQYF. CDR3 bases: TGTGCCAGCACCGAAAACAGGGGGAGTTATCAAAACATTCAGTACTTC.

The chain joins TRBV5-1 to TRBJ2-7, with TRBD2 matching 8 bases. Germline V CDR1 and CDR2: SGHRS, YFSETQ. Trimming at V came to 2 bases and at J to 6 bases, leaving 4 bases not matched to a gene. The CDR3 covers 13 residues. In DNA, the CDR3 is TGCGCCAGCAGCTTAGGTCGGGAGGGCGAGCAGTACTTC. This translates into CASSLGREGEQYF.

The chain combines TRBV7-9 with TRBJ1-1, with 7 bases lining up with TRBD1. This CDR3 is built from 14 residues. Germline V lookup: CDR1 SEHNR, CDR2 FQNEAQ (reference sequence). Trimming at V came to 5 bases and at J to 9 bases, leaving 12 bases not matched to a gene. This CDR3 reads CASSRRQGEGKAFF. CDR3 sequence (DNA): TGTGCCAGCAGCCGACGACAGGGTGAGGGAAAAGCTTTCTTT.

The chain has TRBV4-1 and TRBJ2-7; 11 bases line up with TRBD1. From germline, CDR1 is MGHRA and CDR2 YSYEKL. V lost 1 base and J lost 4; bases outside the gene matches: 6. The CDR3 is 16 residues long. DNA of the CDR3: TGCGCCAGCAGCCAAGCTTGGGGACAGGGGGTGTACGAGCAGTACTTC. Amino acid sequence: CASSQAWGQGVYEQYF.